This TCR beta chain was captured by sequencing in a study of vaccination and CD4 T cells after COVID-19. To note about this clonotype: The antigen remains undetermined.

Sequence data for DNA of cultured CD4+ T cells were generated by the Oncomine TCR Beta short-read assay. TCRdb processed the PCR reads anew with MiXCR; each CDR3 protein has one entry. The sample contains fewer than 25,000 distinct CDR3 sequences, approximately 49% of which appear only once. CDR3 length: 15 residues. Germline values: CDR1 SGHAT, CDR2 FQNNGV. The V and J ends lost 5 bases and 1 base, in that order; junction bases with no gene match: 1. The treatment: roughly ten-day PBMC culture with coronavirus spike peptide pools or control peptides (ViraFEST assay). US Alpha, Beta and Delta variants postdated the positive PCR dates, which ran from March to December 2020.

The chain couples TRBV11-2 to TRBJ2-1; 11 bases line up with TRBD1. The clonotype was recovered from a human donor who had recovered from COVID-19. Source material: CD4+ T cells from blood, cultured in vitro. Here the CDR3 DNA reads TGTGCCAGCAGCGGACAGGGGGCTTCCTACAATGAGCAGTTCTTC. Protein: CASSGQGASYNEQFF. The complete variable domain, with remaining parts taken from reference TRBV11-2 and TRBJ2-1, reads EAGVAQSPRYKIIEKRQSVAFWCNPISGHATLYWYQQILGQGPKLLIQFQNNGVVDDSQLPKDRFSAERLKGVDSTLKIQPAKLEDSAVYLCASSGQGASYNEQFFGPGTRLTVL.